Listed below are T cell receptor beta chains from one sample, sequenced in a study of blood T cell repertoires in COVID-19. Data came from immunoSEQ multiplex PCR; TCRdb stores just in-frame clones and leaves some out. The data contain some 260,000 clones, 88% of them singletons. Sequencing was carried out using peripheral blood. The receptors originated from a human donor in a cohort sampled during active COVID-19. Each CDR3 is given with its conserved first and last residue. A D gene is named only where the DNA matches it firmly. The size of a clone is reported for some rows only, either as once, few or many, or as a class for expanded clones.

D gene: NA; J gene: TRBJ1-5; clone size: NA; V gene: TRBV6-4; CDR3 DNA: TGTGCCAGCAGTCACAGGGATTCGAATCAGCCCCAGCATTTT; CDR3 protein: CASSHRDSNQPQHF
D gene: NA; J gene: TRBJ1-1; clone size: once; V gene: TRBV6-5; CDR3 DNA: TGTGCCAGCAGTTACTCGCAGGGGACCTACACTGAAGCTTTCTTT; CDR3 protein: CASSYSQGTYTEAFF
D gene: NA; J gene: TRBJ1-1; clone size: once; V gene: TRBV9; CDR3 DNA: TGTGCCAGCAGCGAAGACGACAGCTTGGGGAACACTGAAGCTTTCTTT; CDR3 protein: CASSEDDSLGNTEAFF
D gene: TRBD1; J gene: TRBJ2-7; clone size: NA; V gene: TRBV28; CDR3 DNA: TGTGCCAGCAGTTTAGGGACAGGTGATGCCTACGAGCAGTACTTC; CDR3 protein: CASSLGTGDAYEQYF
D gene: NA; J gene: TRBJ1-1; clone size: NA; V gene: TRBV7-8; CDR3 DNA: TGTGCCAGCAGCCACCCCCCCTATTTAGGGGATGAAGCTTTCTTT; CDR3 protein: CASSHPPYLGDEAFF
D gene: TRBD1; J gene: TRBJ1-5; clone size: NA; V gene: TRBV10-3; CDR3 DNA: TGTGCCATCAGTGAGGGCAGGGGGCGTATTCAGCCCCAGCATTTT; CDR3 protein: CAISEGRGRIQPQHF
D gene: NA; J gene: TRBJ1-2; clone size: NA; V gene: TRBV29-1; CDR3 DNA: TGCAGCGTTCGGGGGGGGAACTTGGATGGCTACACCTTC; CDR3 protein: CSVRGGNLDGYTF
D gene: NA; J gene: TRBJ1-6; clone size: NA; V gene: TRBV9; CDR3 DNA: TGTGCCAGCAGCGTAGAGGGGCAGGGTTTTTCACCCCTCCACTTT; CDR3 protein: CASSVEGQGFSPLHF
D gene: NA; J gene: TRBJ1-5; clone size: NA; V gene: TRBV2; CDR3 DNA: TGTGCCAGCACCCTAGGGGGAACTCGCAATCAGCCCCAGCATTTT; CDR3 protein: CASTLGGTRNQPQHF
D gene: NA; J gene: TRBJ1-2; clone size: NA; V gene: TRBV28; CDR3 DNA: TGTGCCAGCTTCGGGGGAGGCTACACCTTC; CDR3 protein: CASFGGGYTF
D gene: TRBD1; J gene: TRBJ1-3; clone size: NA; V gene: TRBV4-3; CDR3 DNA: TGCGCCAGCAGCCCATCGGTCCGGACAGGGGAAATCTCTGGAAACACCATATATTTT; CDR3 protein: CASSPSVRTGEISGNTIYF
D gene: TRBD2; J gene: TRBJ2-7; clone size: NA; V gene: TRBV2; CDR3 DNA: TGTGCCAGCAGTGGAGGACTAGCGGGAGACGAGCAGTACTTC; CDR3 protein: CASSGGLAGDEQYF
D gene: NA; J gene: TRBJ1-3; clone size: NA; V gene: TRBV5-6; CDR3 DNA: TGTGCCAGCAGCTTGTTTATTTCGGGCGGGGGAAACACCATATATTTT; CDR3 protein: CASSLFISGGGNTIYF
D gene: NA; J gene: TRBJ2-7; clone size: NA; V gene: TRBV4-1; CDR3 DNA: TGCGCCAGCAGCCGCACCTTAACGGGGTCCTACGAGCAGTACTTC; CDR3 protein: CASSRTLTGSYEQYF
D gene: TRBD1; J gene: TRBJ2-7; clone size: NA; V gene: TRBV6-2/TRBV6-3; CDR3 DNA: TGTGCCAGCAGCCAACCCGGACAGGTACTCTACGAGCAGTACTTC; CDR3 protein: CASSQPGQVLYEQYF
D gene: NA; J gene: TRBJ1-1; clone size: NA; V gene: TRBV4-1; CDR3 DNA: TGCGCCAGCAGCCAAGATTACAGTTACACTGAAGCTTTCTTT; CDR3 protein: CASSQDYSYTEAFF
D gene: NA; J gene: TRBJ2-7; clone size: NA; V gene: TRBV10-2; CDR3 DNA: TGCGCCAGCAGTGAGACAGGGCCCCCCTACGAGCAGTACTTC; CDR3 protein: CASSETGPPYEQYF
D gene: NA; J gene: TRBJ2-5; clone size: NA; V gene: TRBV2; CDR3 DNA: TGTGCCAGCAGTGCGGGACATGCGTACCAAGAGACCCAGTACTTC; CDR3 protein: CASSAGHAYQETQYF
D gene: TRBD1; J gene: TRBJ1-1; clone size: NA; V gene: TRBV14; CDR3 DNA: TGTGCCAGCAGCCAAGACGACAGGGGATGGACTGAAGCTTTCTTT; CDR3 protein: CASSQDDRGWTEAFF
D gene: TRBD2; J gene: TRBJ2-7; clone size: NA; V gene: TRBV6-5; CDR3 DNA: TGTGCCAGCAGTTACCGGGAGGCCTACGAGCAGTACTTC; CDR3 protein: CASSYREAYEQYF
D gene: NA; J gene: TRBJ2-7; clone size: NA; V gene: TRBV7-2; CDR3 DNA: TGTGCCGGCAGCCTCATTGGGGAGATTTACTACGAGCAGTACTTC; CDR3 protein: CAGSLIGEIYYEQYF
D gene: TRBD1; J gene: TRBJ2-5; clone size: NA; V gene: TRBV5-1; CDR3 DNA: TGCGCCAGCAGCTTGGCCGACAGGGAGATACCAGAGACCCAGTACTTC; CDR3 protein: CASSLADREIPETQYF
D gene: TRBD2; J gene: TRBJ2-7; clone size: NA; V gene: TRBV28; CDR3 DNA: TGTGCCAGCAGTGCGGGACTAGCGGGAGGGAAGGAGTACTTC; CDR3 protein: CASSAGLAGGKEYF
D gene: NA; J gene: TRBJ1-4; clone size: NA; V gene: TRBV6-2/TRBV6-3; CDR3 DNA: TGTGCCAGCAGTTACGTACGTCGTGTAGGGAGTAATGAAAAACTGTTTTTT; CDR3 protein: CASSYVRRVGSNEKLFF
D gene: NA; J gene: TRBJ2-7; clone size: NA; V gene: TRBV5-5; CDR3 DNA: TGTGCCAGCAGCTTGGAAGGCAGGGGCTCCTACGAGCAGTACTTC; CDR3 protein: CASSLEGRGSYEQYF
D gene: TRBD2; J gene: TRBJ2-7; clone size: NA; V gene: TRBV19; CDR3 DNA: TGTGCCAGTAGTAAAGGGTCTAGCGGCTCCTACGAGCAGTACTTC; CDR3 protein: CASSKGSSGSYEQYF
D gene: TRBD1; J gene: TRBJ1-6; clone size: NA; V gene: TRBV19; CDR3 DNA: TGTGCCAGTAGTAGGGGACAGCGCCATGGAGGTTCACCCCTCCACTTT; CDR3 protein: CASSRGQRHGGSPLHF
D gene: NA; J gene: TRBJ1-5; clone size: few; V gene: TRBV19; CDR3 DNA: TGTGCCGCGGAGGACAGTTTAAGACAGCATTTT; CDR3 protein: CAAEDSLRQHF
D gene: NA; J gene: TRBJ2-3; clone size: NA; V gene: TRBV7-6; CDR3 DNA: TGTGCCAGCAGCTTAGATTCAAGTGTAGTCCACACAGATACGCAGTATTTT; CDR3 protein: CASSLDSSVVHTDTQYF
D gene: TRBD1; J gene: TRBJ1-5; clone size: NA; V gene: TRBV18; CDR3 DNA: TGTGCCAGCTCAGGACAGGCCCCGCAGTCGCCCCAGCATTTT; CDR3 protein: CASSGQAPQSPQHF
D gene: TRBD1; J gene: TRBJ1-2; clone size: NA; V gene: TRBV2; CDR3 DNA: TGTGCCAGGGGACAGGAAGATTATGGCTACACCTTC; CDR3 protein: CARGQEDYGYTF
D gene: TRBD2; J gene: TRBJ2-2; clone size: NA; V gene: TRBV4-2; CDR3 DNA: TGTGCCAGCAGCCAACTGGGAGGGCCTGGGGCCGGGGAGCTGTTTTTT; CDR3 protein: CASSQLGGPGAGELFF
D gene: TRBD2; J gene: TRBJ2-7; clone size: NA; V gene: TRBV4-1; CDR3 DNA: TGCGCCAGCAGCCAGCTAGCGGGGGGGGTCTACGAGCAGTACTTC; CDR3 protein: CASSQLAGGVYEQYF
D gene: TRBD1; J gene: TRBJ2-7; clone size: NA; V gene: TRBV4-3; CDR3 DNA: TGCGCCAGCAGCCAAGATTATTTCGACAGGGGCTACGAGCAGTACTTC; CDR3 protein: CASSQDYFDRGYEQYF
D gene: NA; J gene: TRBJ2-7; clone size: NA; V gene: TRBV3-1/TRBV3-2; CDR3 DNA: TGTGCCAGCAGCCAAGTTTCCAGTGAGCAGTACTTC; CDR3 protein: CASSQVSSEQYF
D gene: TRBD1; J gene: TRBJ1-5; clone size: NA; V gene: TRBV7-8; CDR3 DNA: TGTGCCAGCAGCGGGTCTGGGACAGCCGTGGCGACCCAGCATTTT; CDR3 protein: CASSGSGTAVATQHF
D gene: NA; J gene: TRBJ2-5; clone size: once; V gene: TRBV13; CDR3 DNA: TGTGCCAGCAGCTTAGATCGAGAGACCCAGTACTTC; CDR3 protein: CASSLDRETQYF
D gene: NA; J gene: TRBJ2-7; clone size: NA; V gene: TRBV11-2; CDR3 DNA: TGTGCCAGCAGCTTCGAGGGGGGGTTAGGTTACGAGCAGTACTTC; CDR3 protein: CASSFEGGLGYEQYF
D gene: TRBD2; J gene: TRBJ2-7; clone size: NA; V gene: TRBV30; CDR3 DNA: TGTGCCTGGACGGGGGGGGTTAGCCCCTACGAGCAGTACTTC; CDR3 protein: CAWTGGVSPYEQYF
D gene: NA; J gene: TRBJ2-7; clone size: once; V gene: TRBV28; CDR3 DNA: TGTGCCAGCAGTTTAAGGATCGGGGTTTCCTACGAGCAGTACTTC; CDR3 protein: CASSLRIGVSYEQYF
D gene: NA; J gene: TRBJ1-1; clone size: once; V gene: TRBV19; CDR3 DNA: TGTGCCAGTAGTATGAGGCAGGGAAGAGGGAACACTGAAGCTTTCTTT; CDR3 protein: CASSMRQGRGNTEAFF
D gene: NA; J gene: TRBJ1-5; clone size: NA; V gene: TRBV2; CDR3 DNA: TGTGCCAGCAGTGAAAGGGGCGTAAATCAGCCCCAGCATTTT; CDR3 protein: CASSERGVNQPQHF
D gene: NA; J gene: TRBJ2-1; clone size: NA; V gene: TRBV30; CDR3 DNA: TGTGCCTGGAGCGCAACACAAAGGGGTAGAGCTGAGCAGTTCTTC; CDR3 protein: CAWSATQRGRAEQFF
D gene: NA; J gene: TRBJ2-7; clone size: NA; V gene: TRBV3-1/TRBV3-2; CDR3 DNA: TGTGCCAGCAGCCCACCGAGGAGGGGCCCCTACGAGCAGTACTTC; CDR3 protein: CASSPPRRGPYEQYF
D gene: NA; J gene: TRBJ1-1; clone size: NA; V gene: TRBV6-4; CDR3 DNA: TGTGCCAGCAGTGGACTCCCACTCAACACTGAAGCTTTCTTT; CDR3 protein: CASSGLPLNTEAFF
D gene: TRBD1; J gene: TRBJ1-4; clone size: NA; V gene: TRBV6-9; CDR3 DNA: TGTGCCAGCAGTCCCGGGACAGGGGGCGCCTTCAATGAAAAACTGTTTTTT; CDR3 protein: CASSPGTGGAFNEKLFF
D gene: NA; J gene: TRBJ2-4; clone size: NA; V gene: TRBV28; CDR3 DNA: TGTGCCAGCAGTTTAGCTCGGGGTACAGCCAAAAACATTCAGTACTTC; CDR3 protein: CASSLARGTAKNIQYF
D gene: NA; J gene: TRBJ2-7; clone size: NA; V gene: TRBV19; CDR3 DNA: TGTGCCAGTAGTGGGGCAGAGAGCTACGAGCAGTACTTC; CDR3 protein: CASSGAESYEQYF
D gene: TRBD1; J gene: TRBJ2-1; clone size: NA; V gene: TRBV5-8; CDR3 DNA: TGTGCCAGCAGCTTCGGGGACAGTCCCAATGAGCAGTTCTTC; CDR3 protein: CASSFGDSPNEQFF